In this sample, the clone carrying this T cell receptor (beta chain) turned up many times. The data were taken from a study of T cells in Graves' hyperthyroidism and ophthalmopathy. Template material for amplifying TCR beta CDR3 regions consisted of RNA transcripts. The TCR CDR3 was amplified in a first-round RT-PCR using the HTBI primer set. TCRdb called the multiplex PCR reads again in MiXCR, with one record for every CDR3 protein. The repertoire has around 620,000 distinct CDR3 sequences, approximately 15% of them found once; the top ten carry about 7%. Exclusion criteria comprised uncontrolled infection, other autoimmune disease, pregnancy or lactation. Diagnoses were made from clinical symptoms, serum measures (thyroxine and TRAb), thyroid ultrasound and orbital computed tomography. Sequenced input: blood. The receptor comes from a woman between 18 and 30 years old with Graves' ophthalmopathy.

The CDR3 loop reads CASSLSQGFSPLHF. The CDR3 DNA follows: TGTGCCAGCAGTTTGAGCCAGGGTTTTTCACCCCTCCACTTT. This chain uses TRBV28 with TRBJ1-6, with a tentative D call TRBD1 (5 bases). V lost 3 bases and J lost 9, with 12 bases in between. Germline V lookup: CDR1 MDHEN, CDR2 SYDVKM. CDR3 size: 14 residues.